This is a list of T cell receptor beta chains from one sample in a study of identical twins. TCRdb re-called the 5' RACE reads through MiXCR, storing one row per CDR3 protein. The sample includes 1.5 million to 2 million distinct CDR3 sequences, more than 30% of them seen just once. Sequencing used cord blood. The receptors originated from a newborn girl in good health. Each CDR3 is given with its conserved first and last residue. Each record gives: J gene, D gene, clone size, V gene, CDR3 DNA, CDR3 protein. The D gene is left open where the match is weak. Some rows have no size entry. The others give once, few or many, or a class for an expanded clone.

J: TRBJ2-1
D: -
size: -
V: TRBV4-1
DNA: TGCGCCAGCAGCCAAGAGAGGAGGGACAATGAGCAGTTCTTC
CDR3: CASSQERRDNEQFF

J: TRBJ1-5
D: -
size: few
V: TRBV4-1
DNA: TGCGCCAGCAGCCAAGTGGTCGGGTTGCAGCCCCAGCATTTT
CDR3: CASSQVVGLQPQHF

J: TRBJ2-3
D: TRBD1
size: few
V: TRBV2
DNA: TGTGCCAGCATTACCGGGACAGGGGCCACAGATACGCAGTATTTT
CDR3: CASITGTGATDTQYF

J: TRBJ2-1
D: -
size: -
V: TRBV6-1
DNA: TGTGCCAGCAGTGACGGGTCCGATGAGCGGTTCTTC
CDR3: CASSDGSDERFF

J: TRBJ2-7
D: -
size: few
V: TRBV20-1
DNA: TGCAGTGCTAGAGATTACGGACTCTACGAGCAGTACTTC
CDR3: CSARDYGLYEQYF

J: TRBJ1-2
D: TRBD1
size: -
V: TRBV5-5
DNA: TGTGCCAGCAGCTTGGATGTGACAGGGGGCATTGGCTACACCTTC
CDR3: CASSLDVTGGIGYTF

J: TRBJ2-2
D: TRBD2
size: -
V: TRBV12-3/TRBV12-4
DNA: TGTGCCAGCAGTTTCCGGGGGGGCACCGGGGAGCTGTTTTTT
CDR3: CASSFRGGTGELFF

J: TRBJ2-1
D: -
size: -
V: TRBV12-3/TRBV12-4
DNA: TGTACCAGCATTAATAGGAACACGCCAATTAGTGAGCAGTTCTTC
CDR3: CTSINRNTPISEQFF

J: TRBJ1-2
D: -
size: -
V: TRBV6-6
DNA: TGTGCCAGCAGTGCAAGGACAGCTCACTTTAACTATGGCTACACCTTC
CDR3: CASSARTAHFNYGYTF

J: TRBJ2-5
D: -
size: -
V: TRBV20-1
DNA: TGCAGTGCGTCGCGTCAGACCCTTCAGTACTTC
CDR3: CSASRQTLQYF

J: TRBJ1-6
D: -
size: -
V: TRBV20-1
DNA: TGCAGTGCTAGAGGTTGGGGGGCTTCACCCCTCCACTTT
CDR3: CSARGWGASPLHF

J: TRBJ2-2
D: TRBD1
size: -
V: TRBV29-1
DNA: TGCAGCGTTGCCCCGGGACAGGGGGCGAACACCGGGGAGCTGTTTTTT
CDR3: CSVAPGQGANTGELFF

J: TRBJ1-1
D: TRBD1
size: few
V: TRBV12-3/TRBV12-4
DNA: TGTGCCAGCAGTCATATTGGGTGGATGACAGGGCGGAACACTGAAGCTTTCTTT
CDR3: CASSHIGWMTGRNTEAFF

J: TRBJ1-4
D: -
size: -
V: TRBV7-9
DNA: TGTGCCAGCAGCCCCGTGGGCGGGCCTGAAAAACTGTTTTTT
CDR3: CASSPVGGPEKLFF

J: TRBJ2-1
D: TRBD2
size: many
V: TRBV5-1
DNA: TGCGCCAGCAGCTTGGCAGCGGGGGGCTACAATGAGCAGTTCTTC
CDR3: CASSLAAGGYNEQFF

J: TRBJ2-1
D: -
size: -
V: TRBV28
DNA: TGTGCCAGCAGTTTCCCACGCCACTACGAGCAGTTCTTC
CDR3: CASSFPRHYEQFF

J: TRBJ2-3
D: TRBD2
size: -
V: TRBV2
DNA: TGTGCCAGCTGGACTAGCGCCTCGGGAGATACGCAGTATTTT
CDR3: CASWTSASGDTQYF

J: TRBJ1-4
D: -
size: -
V: TRBV12-3/TRBV12-4
DNA: TGTGCCAGCAGTTTATTCCCCAGGATGAGGACTAATGAAAAACTGTTTTTT
CDR3: CASSLFPRMRTNEKLFF

J: TRBJ1-1
D: -
size: -
V: TRBV4-1
DNA: TGCGCCAGCAGCCAGGTGTGGACGGCAAACACTGAAGCTTTCTTT
CDR3: CASSQVWTANTEAFF